This TCR beta chain was recovered during a study of CD8+CD57+ T cells in acquired aplastic anemia. Study context: CD4+ and CD8+ cells, once sorted, gave DNA averaging about 3 ug.

CDR3 length equals 12 residues. Germline values: CDR1 SNHLY, CDR2 FYNNEI. Of note for this clonotype: What it recognizes is unknown. Likely a read error: the CDR3 ends without its conserved phenylalanine or tryptophan.

Study-level findings and limits: Between patients and controls, about 30 CD8+ CDR3 sequences were found in common. Levels of CD8+ Simpson's diversity were not significantly distinct in patients versus controls.

For sequencing, patients were chosen who had shown expansion of CD8+CD57+ cells by flow cytometry. TCR beta VDJ and CDR3 profiles were obtained from a genomic DNA template. TCRdb re-derived calls from the reads in MiXCR, one entry per CDR3 protein. Of about 260,000 distinct CDR3 sequences in the sample, approximately 82% were seen once. The chain employs TRBV2 and TRBJ2-3; D remains ambiguous. The DNA end lines up better with TRBJ1-5; the J call may be wrong. This TCR derives from a human donor with aplastic anemia. Material: sorted CD4+, CD8+, or CD8+CD57+ T cells (not recorded which) from PBMCs. As DNA, the CDR3 is TGTGCCAGCAGGGTCGGGTCCGATACGCAGCATTAT. Translating gives CASRVGSDTQHY.